Each of the 32 T cell receptor beta chains below was sequenced from the same sample in a study of T cells in Graves' hyperthyroidism and ophthalmopathy. Amplified regions were TCR beta CDR3 sequences from RNA transcripts. The HTBI set primed first-round TCR CDR3 RT-PCR. MiXCR, applied by TCRdb to the multiplex PCR reads, yields one record per CDR3 protein. The table has approximately 640,000 distinct CDR3 sequences, around 15% seen once. Sample: blood. The source is a man in his fifties or sixties with Graves' hyperthyroidism.

The genes are TRBV12-3 or TRBV12-4 and TRBJ1-2; perhaps TRBD1 as D (5 bases). The germline V and J ends were trimmed by 5 bases and 6 bases, with 13 bases remaining between them. There are 13 residues in the CDR3. The CDR3, as DNA: TGTGCCAGCAGTCCCAGGGTAGGGCATGGCTACACCTTC. This gives the protein CASSPRVGHGYTF.

The chain has TRBV27 and TRBJ1-1, with TRBD1 matching 7 bases. Germline trimming cut 5 bases from V and 7 bases from J; bases unmatched to any gene: 13. The CDR3 loop spans 15 amino acids. Germline CDR1 and CDR2: MNHEY and SMNVEV (reference sequence). Written as DNA, the CDR3 is TGTGCCAGCAGTACCGTCTACCGGGACAGCTATGAAGCTTTCTTT. It is translated as CASSTVYRDSYEAFF.

A single count supports this clonotype. V is TRBV6-5 and J is TRBJ1-5, with 9 bases identical to TRBD1. Germline CDR1 and CDR2: MNHEY and SVGAGI. V lost 5 bases, J lost 6 bases, and 5 bases stayed unmatched. This CDR3 contains 14 residues. In DNA form, the CDR3 reads TGTGCCAGCAGTCAGGGGACAGGGCTTCAGCCCCAGCATTTT. This translates into CASSQGTGLQPQHF.

The chain is built from TRBV4-1 and TRBJ1-1; the match to TRBD1 covers 7 bases. Per germline, CDR1 MGHRA and CDR2 YSYEKL. Trimming took 4 bases from V and 5 from J; bases not matched to a gene: 13. The CDR3 runs 16 residues. The CDR3 nucleotides are TGCGCCAGCAGCCCTCGCCCGGCAGGGGGTTCTACTGAAGCTTTCTTT. Translating it yields CASSPRPAGGSTEAFF.

This clonotype has ten or more counts. The chain is built from TRBV19 and TRBJ2-2, with 9 bases lining up with TRBD2. Per the germline V gene, CDR1 is LNHDA and CDR2 is SQIVND (reference sequence). V shed 6 bases, J shed 1 base, and the junction held 6 bases outside the gene matches. CDR3 length: 16 residues. The CDR3 protein is CASRPGTSLNTGELFF. The CDR3 DNA is TGTGCCAGTAGGCCCGGGACTAGCCTGAACACCGGGGAGCTGTTTTTT. The full variable domain, with the rest looked up from reference TRBV19 and TRBJ2-2, is DGGITQSPKYLFRKEGQNVTLSCEQNLNHDAMYWYRQDPGQGLRLIYYSQIVNDFQKGDIAEGYSVSREKKESFPLTVTSAQKNPTAFYLCASRPGTSLNTGELFFGEGSRLTVL.

This clonotype came up a few times. The chain links TRBV13 to TRBJ2-7; D perhaps matches TRBD2 (5 bases). CDR1 is PRHDT and CDR2 is FYEKMQ in the germline V gene (reference sequence). Trimming shortened V by 3 bases and J by 6 bases, and 21 bases separated the two germline ends. The CDR3 is 16 residues long. Here the CDR3 DNA reads TGTGCCAGCAGCTTCGACCCCGTCCCCGGCGGAGGCGAGCAGTACTTC. Its translation: CASSFDPVPGGGEQYF.

The V and J genes are TRBV12-3 or TRBV12-4 and TRBJ1-5, with TRBD1 identical over 9 bases. V dropped 7 bases and J dropped 6; count of bases not matched to a gene: 10. The CDR3 contains 15 residues. The CDR3 nucleotides read TGTGCCAGCACCCCGGGACAGGGAGTAGGTCAGCCCCAGCATTTT. Encoded protein: CASTPGQGVGQPQHF.

The genes are TRBV9 and TRBJ2-1, with D maybe TRBD2 (5 bases). Germline-derived CDR1 and CDR2 are SGDLS and YYNGEE. Trimming shortened V by 0 bases and J by 6 bases, and 13 bases separated the two germline ends. The CDR3 is 15 residues long. The CDR3: CASSVGYHSANEQFF. DNA of the CDR3: TGTGCCAGCAGCGTAGGCTATCATAGCGCCAATGAGCAGTTCTTC.

This clonotype was found a few times. A much larger clonotype is one base distant, so this may be a read error. The CDR3 DNA is TGTGCCAGCACCTCGACCCGGGGATCGAACACCGGGGAGCTGTTTTTT. Protein product: CASTSTRGSNTGELFF. The V call is TRBV11-2, the J call TRBJ2-2; maybe TRBD2 (5 bases). The CDR3 sequence is 16 residues long. Per the germline V gene, CDR1 is SGHAT and CDR2 is FQNNGV. Between the trimmed V and J ends, which lost 7 bases and 0 bases, there was a span of 15 bases.

This clonotype has ten or more counts. The rearrangement uses TRBV5-1 and TRBJ2-1; D not resolved. V lost 4 bases, J lost 0 bases, and 11 bases lay in between. The V gene's germline CDR1 is SGHRS and CDR2 YFSETQ. The CDR3 is made up of 15 amino acids. The CDR3 is CASSPDGNSYNEQFF. For the CDR3, the DNA is TGCGCCAGCAGCCCCGACGGAAACTCCTACAATGAGCAGTTCTTC. Based on the CDR3 plus reference TRBV5-1 and TRBJ2-1, the full variable domain is KAGVTQTPRYLIKTRGQQVTLSCSPISGHRSVSWYQQTPGQGLQFLFEYFSETQRNKGNFPGRFSGRQFSNSRSEMNVSTLELGDSALYLCASSPDGNSYNEQFFGPGTRLTVL.

A few counts support this clonotype. The rearrangement joins TRBV18 to TRBJ1-5, with 7 bases aligning to TRBD1. The CDR3 length is 16 residues. From germline, CDR1 is KGHSH and CDR2 LQKENI. The ends lost 3 bases at V and 5 bases at J; junction bases unmatched: 10. CDR3 residues: CASSPSRDRNDQPQHF. CDR3 DNA: TGTGCCAGCTCACCGTCCCGGGACAGAAACGATCAGCCCCAGCATTTT.

The chain employs TRBV20-1 and TRBJ2-1; D not certain. Trimming shortened V by 0 bases and J by 7 bases, and 13 bases separated the two germline ends. CDR1 is DFQATT, CDR2 SNEGSKA, per germline (reference sequence). This CDR3 has 14 residues. The CDR3 nucleotides read TGCAGTGCTAGAGATTGGAGAGTTTGGAATGAGCAGTTCTTC. Protein product: CSARDWRVWNEQFF.

There are many counts of this clonotype. The chain employs TRBV7-3 and TRBJ2-1; 7 bases are shared with TRBD2. The V gene's germline CDR1 is SGHTA and CDR2 FQGTGA. The CDR3 sequence is 15 residues long. J was trimmed by 9 bases and V by 3 bases; bases with no gene match: 11. The DNA for the CDR3 is TGTGCCAGCAGCTTGGCCGGGGCGGGAGTGAGTGAGCAGTTCTTC. It translates to CASSLAGAGVSEQFF.

This clonotype was found many times. The chain recombines TRBV12-3 or TRBV12-4 with TRBJ2-7, with D tentatively TRBD1 (6 bases). V was trimmed by 1 base and J by 5 bases, leaving 12 bases between them. CDR3 length: 14 amino acids. This CDR3 reads CASSLVPGDNEQYF. DNA for the CDR3: TGTGCCAGCAGTTTAGTTCCAGGGGACAACGAGCAGTACTTC.

This clonotype was picked up many times. The genes are TRBV6-2 or TRBV6-3 and TRBJ2-2; D remains ambiguous. Trimming shortened V by 5 bases and J by 5 bases, and 9 bases separated the two germline ends. CDR1 and CDR2 (germline): MNHEY, SVGEGT. The CDR3 extends over 13 amino acids. For the CDR3, the DNA is TGTGCCAGCAGTACCACGTTGACCGGGGAGCTGTTTTTT. Protein product: CASSTTLTGELFF.

This clonotype has a handful of counts. The CDR3 loop is CASSKTTGFTEAFF. CDR3 nucleotides: TGCGCCAGCAGCAAAACGACAGGGTTCACTGAAGCTTTCTTT. V gene TRBV5-1 combines with J gene TRBJ1-1; 7 bases agree with TRBD1. The CDR3 runs 14 residues. V was pared by 4 bases and J by 4 bases, with 7 bases of the junction left unmatched. The germline gives CDR1 SGHRS, CDR2 YFSETQ.

This chain connects TRBV11-2 to TRBJ2-7; a possible D gene is TRBD2 (6 bases). This CDR3 is 18 amino acids long. Germline CDR1 reads SGHAT; CDR2 reads FQNNGV. CDR3 nucleotide sequence: TGTGCCAGCAGTCCCATACTGGGGTTACATCGGGAGCGCGACGAGCCGTACGTC. Encoded protein: CASSPILGLHRERDEPYV.

This clonotype showed up just a few times. J is TRBJ2-7 and V is TRBV20-1, with D uncertain. The CDR3 spans 13 residues. Germline assignment: CDR1 DFQATT and CDR2 SNEGSKA (reference sequence). V was shortened by 0 bases and J by 3 bases, with 9 bases between the two germline ends. The DNA for the CDR3 is TGCAGTGCTAGAGAGGGTGGGCTCTACGAGCAGTACTTC. Translation: CSAREGGLYEQYF.

This clonotype was counted many times. This sequence joins TRBV12-5 and TRBJ2-7, with TRBD2 identical over 7 bases. V dropped 3 bases and J dropped 6; count of bases not matched to a gene: 2. Per the germline V gene, CDR1 is LGHNT and CDR2 is FRNRAP. The CDR3 is made up of 12 amino acids. The chain's CDR3 is CASGFSGGEQYF. DNA of the CDR3: TGTGCTAGTGGTTTTTCGGGGGGCGAGCAGTACTTC.

This clonotype occurred many times. V and J are TRBV28 and TRBJ1-2, with 7 bases matching TRBD1. Germline V CDR1 and CDR2: MDHEN, SYDVKM. V lost 5 bases, J lost 5 bases, and 8 bases stayed unmatched. This CDR3 has 14 amino acids. CDR3 DNA: TGTGCCAGCAGTGAGACAGGGTATACTTATGGCTACACCTTC. It codes for CASSETGYTYGYTF.

The CDR3 region is CASRPGWATEAFF. CDR3 bases: TGTGCCAGTAGGCCGGGTTGGGCCACTGAAGCTTTCTTT. The rearrangement joins TRBV19 to TRBJ1-1; D remains unclear. CDR1 is LNHDA, CDR2 SQIVND, per germline (reference sequence). This CDR3 is built from 13 residues. V was clipped by 6 bases and J by 4 bases, with 12 bases between them.

This clonotype was observed at least ten times. The gene calls are TRBV20-1 and TRBJ2-1; perhaps TRBD1 as D (5 bases). CDR1 and CDR2 from the germline V gene are DFQATT and SNEGSKA (reference sequence). The CDR3 sequence is 13 residues long. V was shortened by 3 bases and J by 4 bases, with 10 bases between the two germline ends. Here the CDR3 reads CSASLGEYNEQFF. The CDR3 DNA sequence: TGCAGTGCTAGTCTAGGGGAATACAATGAGCAGTTCTTC.

The rearrangement joins TRBV11-2 to TRBJ1-2; no reliable D call. Germline lookup yields CDR1 SGHAT and CDR2 FQNNGV. The CDR3 loop spans 14 amino acids. The germline V and J ends were trimmed by 5 bases and 4 bases, with 14 bases remaining between them. In DNA form, the CDR3 reads TGTGCCAGCAGCCCTCGGGCCTTTTTCTATGGCTACACCTTC. Translated: CASSPRAFFYGYTF. Complete variable domain (other parts from reference TRBV11-2 and TRBJ1-2): EAGVAQSPRYKIIEKRQSVAFWCNPISGHATLYWYQQILGQGPKLLIQFQNNGVVDDSQLPKDRFSAERLKGVDSTLKIQPAKLEDSAVYLCASSPRAFFYGYTFGSGTRLTVV.

This chain links TRBV11-2 with TRBJ2-3; no clear D gene. Trimming left V 5 bases short and J 0 bases short, with 15 bases between. The CDR3 sequence is 16 residues long. The germline V gene encodes CDR1 SGHAT and CDR2 FQNNGV. Here the CDR3 reads CASSNSSYPSTDTQYF. The CDR3, as DNA: TGTGCCAGCAGCAATAGCTCGTATCCTAGCACAGATACGCAGTATTTT.

In its sample, this clonotype was seen many times. V gene TRBV27 combines with J gene TRBJ2-1; D might be TRBD1 (6 bases). Germline V gives CDR1 MNHEY, CDR2 SMNVEV (reference sequence). The V end lost 2 bases, the J end lost 8 bases, and 13 bases lay between the germline ends. This CDR3 spans 14 amino acids. The CDR3 sequence is CASSLGIGGDEQFF. In DNA, the CDR3 is TGTGCCAGCAGTTTAGGTATAGGGGGAGATGAGCAGTTCTTC.

There are many counts of this clonotype. V is TRBV10-3 and J is TRBJ2-1, with TRBD2 matching 10 bases. The J segment lost 4 bases and the V segment lost 9 bases, leaving 6 bases of the junction unmatched. CDR1 is ENHRY and CDR2 is SYGVKD in the germline V gene. The CDR3 loop spans 14 amino acids. In DNA, the CDR3 is TGTGCCATTTCCGGGACTAGCGTTTACAATGAGCAGTTCTTC. It encodes CAISGTSVYNEQFF.

Many counts were recorded for this clonotype. The chain is built from TRBV28 and TRBJ2-5; no firm D call. This CDR3 region has 13 residues. Germline V lookup: CDR1 MDHEN, CDR2 SYDVKM. V gave up 6 bases and J gave up 4 bases, with 12 bases separating them. Here the CDR3 reads CASSQTYGETQYF. In DNA form, the CDR3 reads TGTGCCAGCAGCCAGACTTATGGAGAGACCCAGTACTTC.

The rearrangement joins TRBV3-1 to TRBJ1-4; 7 nucleotides match TRBD1. Germline-derived CDR1 and CDR2 are LGHDT and YNNKEL (reference sequence). The CDR3 covers 16 residues. Trimming removed 8 bases from V and 0 bases from J; junction bases left unmatched: 9. Written as DNA, the CDR3 is TGTGCCAGCTCTGGACAGGCATTGGCAACTAATGAAAAACTGTTTTTT. This gives the protein CASSGQALATNEKLFF.

The chain combines TRBV20-1 with TRBJ2-1, with 8 bases that match TRBD2. V lost 1 base and J lost 0; bases outside the gene matches: 14. Germline V gene sequence: CDR1 DFQATT, CDR2 SNEGSKA (reference sequence). CDR3 length: 19 amino acids. The CDR3: CSARGNRAGEGNSYNEQFF. The CDR3 bases are TGCAGTGCTAGAGGCAATCGAGCGGGAGAGGGTAACTCCTACAATGAGCAGTTCTTC.

The J gene is TRBJ2-7, the V gene TRBV6-2 or TRBV6-3, with D unclear. The V end lost 7 bases, the J end lost 1 base, and 17 bases lay between the germline ends. CDR1 MNHEY and CDR2 SVGEGT come from the germline V gene. The CDR3 is 15 residues long. For the CDR3, the DNA is TGTGCCAGCAATCCCACACACCGACAATCCTACGAGCAGTACTTC. It translates to CASNPTHRQSYEQYF.

V usage is TRBV19 and J usage is TRBJ2-7; TRBD2 is a possible D gene (5 bases). CDR3 size: 14 residues. CDR1 is LNHDA, CDR2 SQIVND, per germline (reference sequence). The ends were cut back, 1 base at V and 5 bases at J, with 12 bases in the middle. The CDR3 reads CASSIGSGFHEQYF. The DNA of the CDR3 is TGTGCCAGTAGTATAGGATCGGGGTTCCACGAGCAGTACTTC.

This clonotype was observed a handful of times. The chain carries TRBV10-1 and TRBJ2-1, with a tentative D call TRBD1 (6 bases). The CDR3 is 15 residues long. Looked up from germline, CDR1 is WNHNN and CDR2 is SYGVQD (reference sequence). Deletions cut 3 bases from V and 8 bases from J, with 17 bases between. The DNA for the CDR3 is TGCGCCAGCAGTGAATTTGGACAGTTTAAAGATGAGCAGTTCTTC. Amino acid sequence: CASSEFGQFKDEQFF.